These 18 T cell receptor beta chains were all obtained from the same sample, sequenced in a study of blood T cells in healthy people across ages (dated by TCRdb to about 2015). The library was prepared using 5' RACE. Sequencer: Illumina HiSeq 2500. The second PCR ran for about 6 to 12 cycles and used a J-beta primer mix along with a sample-barcoded 5' primer. In-frame beta chains were kept once TCRdb had trimmed the public reads at Q25 with fastp and called clones with MiXCR. One record per CDR3 amino acid sequence lists the most common genes and DNA. A total of roughly 700,000 distinct CDR3 sequences appear in this sample, roughly 49% of them only once. The top ten clones comprise roughly a third of the sample. The sequencing input was blood. Every receptor here comes from a woman between 55 and 75 years old in good health.

This rearrangement joins TRBV9 to TRBJ2-1; D is undetermined. Trimming removed 4 bases at V and 6 bases at J, with 20 bases between. This CDR3 is built from 16 residues. Germline-derived CDR1 and CDR2 are SGDLS and YYNGEE. The chain's CDR3 is CASSPAYSRRGNEQFF. For the CDR3, the DNA is TGTGCCAGCAGCCCAGCCTATAGTCGGCGAGGCAATGAGCAGTTCTTC.

The rearrangement joins TRBV6-2 or TRBV6-3 to TRBJ2-1; tentatively, D is TRBD1 (5 bases). Germline CDR1 and CDR2: MNHEY and SVGEGT. Trimming shortened V by 6 bases and J by 7 bases, and 16 bases separated the two germline ends. The CDR3 has 14 residues. The CDR3 DNA is TGTGCCAGCAGCCTCGACAGTACGAAGAATGAGCAGTTCTTC. This gives the protein CASSLDSTKNEQFF.

This clonotype was seen at least ten times. The rearrangement links TRBV2 to TRBJ2-3; 7 nucleotides match TRBD2. The ends lost 6 bases at V and 10 bases at J; junction bases unmatched: 7. The CDR3 totals 12 residues. In germline, CDR1 is SNHLY, CDR2 FYNNEI. The chain's CDR3 is CASSAASGAQYF. The CDR3, as DNA: TGTGCCAGCAGCGCGGCTAGCGGTGCGCAGTATTTT.

The DNA of the CDR3 is TGCGCCAGCAGCTTGAGGCAGGAAACTAATGAAAAACTGTTTTTT. It is translated as CASSLRQETNEKLFF. The chain joins TRBV5-1 to TRBJ1-4, with D unclear. Germline CDR1 is SGHRS and CDR2 is YFSETQ. This CDR3 has 15 residues. V shed 1 base and J shed 1 base, with 8 bases lying between them.

The chain recombines TRBV4-2 with TRBJ1-2, with 7 nucleotides matching TRBD1. The V segment lost 1 base and the J segment 0 bases; nucleotides outside the gene matches: 2. The CDR3 is 15 residues long. Germline values: CDR1 LGHNA, CDR2 YNFKEQ. CDR3: CASSQATGANYGYTF. As DNA, the CDR3 is TGTGCCAGCAGCCAAGCAACAGGGGCTAACTATGGCTACACCTTC.

The chain has TRBV20-1 and TRBJ1-6; TRBD1 might be the D (5 bases). This CDR3 contains 17 residues. Germline V gives CDR1 DFQATT, CDR2 SNEGSKA (reference sequence). The V end lost 4 bases, the J end lost 5 bases, and 21 bases lay between the germline ends. The CDR3 nucleotides are TGCAGTGCTATCCCACGGGGTTTGTGGGGGAATAATTCACCCCTCCACTTT. It translates to CSAIPRGLWGNNSPLHF.

This chain joins TRBV5-1 and TRBJ2-5; 13 bases match TRBD2. CDR1 is SGHRS and CDR2 is YFSETQ in the germline V gene. J was trimmed by 0 bases and V by 0 bases; bases with no gene match: 8. The CDR3 has 19 amino acids. CDR3 in amino acids: CASSLGLAGGRDYQETQYF. In DNA form, the CDR3 reads TGCGCCAGCAGCTTGGGACTAGCGGGAGGCCGAGACTACCAAGAGACCCAGTACTTC.

This clonotype has a handful of counts. This chain joins TRBV7-9 and TRBJ2-3, with D unresolved. The CDR3 has 16 residues. Germline V gene sequence: CDR1 SEHNR, CDR2 FQNEAQ (reference sequence). Trimming left V 1 base short and J 2 bases short, with 13 bases between. The CDR3 protein is CASSLGLAQSTDTQYF. The CDR3 DNA reads TGTGCCAGCAGCTTAGGCCTGGCTCAATCCACAGATACGCAGTATTTT.

This clonotype was counted between two and nine times. CDR3 bases: TGTGCCAGCAGTTACCCCATACCGGGACGTGACAGCTCCTACGAGCAGTACTTC. Encoded protein: CASSYPIPGRDSSYEQYF. The chain couples TRBV6-2 or TRBV6-3 to TRBJ2-7; tentatively, D is TRBD1 or TRBD2 (5 bases each). The V gene lost 2 bases and the J gene lost 0 bases, with 20 bases spanning the gap. Germline CDR1 and CDR2: MNHEY and SVGEGT. CDR3 length: 18 amino acids.

CDR3 in amino acids: CATSRGQNNEQFF. The CDR3, as DNA: TGTGCCACCAGCAGAGGTCAGAACAATGAGCAGTTCTTC. This rearrangement joins TRBV15 to TRBJ2-1; D gene uncertain. Germline-derived CDR1 and CDR2 are LNHNV and YYDKDF (reference sequence). Trimming shortened V by 1 base and J by 5 bases, and 6 bases separated the two germline ends. The CDR3 length is 13 residues.

This clonotype was seen a few times. This chain connects TRBV27 to TRBJ1-5; D is ambiguous. The V end was cut by 3 bases, the J end by 4 bases, with 7 bases between. The length of the CDR3 is 13 residues. Germline CDR1 reads MNHEY; CDR2 reads SMNVEV (reference sequence). The DNA of the CDR3 is TGTGCCAGCAGTTTTAGGCGAAATCAGCCCCAGCATTTT. Translated, it gives CASSFRRNQPQHF.

There are a few counts of this clonotype. The chain joins TRBV27 to TRBJ1-2; D unclear. V was clipped by 5 bases and J by 7 bases, with 20 bases between them. This CDR3 is 15 amino acids long. The germline V gene has CDR1 MNHEY and CDR2 SMNVEV (reference sequence). CDR3 DNA sequence: TGTGCCAGCAGTCCGTCAAGGGTAATCATGGGTGGCTACACCTTC. Protein sequence: CASSPSRVIMGGYTF.

Points on this clonotype: Relative to the germline gene, one junction end is altered; a read error may explain this. This chain links TRBV2 with TRBJ2-5, with 8 positions matching TRBD1. The CDR3 has 15 residues. Per the germline V gene, CDR1 is SNHLY and CDR2 is FYNNEI. The CDR3 protein is CASSEQTGEREIQYF. CDR3 in DNA: TGTGCCAGCAGTGAGCAGACAGGGGAGAGGGAGATCCAGTACTTC. Supplemented by reference TRBV2 and TRBJ2-5, the full variable domain reads EPEVTQTPSHQVTQMGQEVILRCVPISNHLYFYWYRQILGQKVEFLVSFYNNEISEKSEIFDDQFSVERPDGSNFTLKIRSTKLEDSAMYFCASSEQTGEREIQYFGPGTRLLVL.

CDR3 loop: CASSQGTASGNTDTQYF. The CDR3 DNA is TGCGCCAGCAGCCAAGGAACGGCTAGCGGGAACACAGATACGCAGTATTTT. The chain carries TRBV4-3 and TRBJ2-3; 9 nucleotides match TRBD2. After removal of 1 base from V and 2 bases from J, the junction contained 7 bases not matched to a gene. The CDR3 spans 17 residues. Looked up from germline, CDR1 is LGHNA and CDR2 is YSLEER.

The J gene is TRBJ2-1, the V gene TRBV20-1, with TRBD2 matching 7 bases. There are 18 residues in the CDR3. CDR1 and CDR2 (germline): DFQATT, SNEGSKA (reference sequence). After removal of 6 bases from V and 3 bases from J, the junction contained 20 bases not matched to a gene. The CDR3 DNA reads TGCAGTGCCCGGTGGGACTACCGGAAAAACCTGGGCTACAATGAGCAGTTCTTC. It is translated as CSARWDYRKNLGYNEQFF.

This clonotype has just a few counts. V usage is TRBV20-1 and J usage is TRBJ2-1; TRBD1 is a possible D gene (6 bases). Per germline, CDR1 DFQATT and CDR2 SNEGSKA (reference sequence). V lost 0 bases and J lost 3, with 18 bases in between. There are 17 residues in the CDR3. The CDR3 is CSARDWGDRRNYNEQFF. Here the CDR3 DNA reads TGCAGTGCTAGAGATTGGGGCGACAGGAGAAACTACAATGAGCAGTTCTTC.

The CDR3 loop is CASSQDRDSPLHF. The CDR3 nucleotides are TGCGCCAGCAGCCAAGATAGGGATTCACCCCTCCACTTT. The chain uses TRBV4-3 and TRBJ1-6, with D unclear. Trimming shortened V by 0 bases and J by 8 bases, and 5 bases separated the two germline ends. CDR3 length: 13 residues. CDR1 and CDR2 from the germline V gene are LGHNA and YSLEER.

The chain recombines TRBV27 with TRBJ2-4; D is unresolved. The CDR3 is made up of 15 amino acids. V shed 0 bases and J shed 0 bases, with 6 bases lying between them. The germline V gene has CDR1 MNHEY and CDR2 SMNVEV (reference sequence). This chain's CDR3 is CASSLSHLAKNIQYF. Here the CDR3 DNA reads TGTGCCAGCAGTTTATCGCATCTAGCCAAAAACATTCAGTACTTC.